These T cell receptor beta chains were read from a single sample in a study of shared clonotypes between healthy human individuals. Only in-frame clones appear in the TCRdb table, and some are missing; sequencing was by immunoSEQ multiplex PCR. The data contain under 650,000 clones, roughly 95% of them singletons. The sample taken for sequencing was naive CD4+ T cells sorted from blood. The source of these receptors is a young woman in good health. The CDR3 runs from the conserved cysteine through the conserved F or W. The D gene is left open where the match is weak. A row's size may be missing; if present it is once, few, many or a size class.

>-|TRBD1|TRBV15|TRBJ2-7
TGTGCCACCAGCAGAGGAGGACAGGGGGTACGGGAGCAGTACTTC
CATSRGGQGVREQYF
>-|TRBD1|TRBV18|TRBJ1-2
TGTGCCAGCTCACCCGGGACAGGGGGCGGAAAAGAAGGCTACACCTTC
CASSPGTGGGKEGYTF
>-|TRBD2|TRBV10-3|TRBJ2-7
TGTGCCATCAGTGCGACTAGCGGGAGGCAGAAGGCTTACGAGCAGTACTTC
CAISATSGRQKAYEQYF
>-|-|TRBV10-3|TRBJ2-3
TGTGCCATCAGTGAACTGAGCACAGATACGCAGTATTTT
CAISELSTDTQYF
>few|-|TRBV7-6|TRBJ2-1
TGTGCCAGCAGCTTAGCCGCAACCAATGAGCAGTTCTTC
CASSLAATNEQFF
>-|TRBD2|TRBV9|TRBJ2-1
TGTGCCAGCAGCGTAGATCCTAGCGGGTTTTACAATGAGCAGTTCTTC
CASSVDPSGFYNEQFF
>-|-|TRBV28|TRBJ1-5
TGTGCCAGCAGTTTACAAGCCCAGGGGCGACGCCAGCCCCAGCATTTT
CASSLQAQGRRQPQHF
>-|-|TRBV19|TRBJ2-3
TGTGCCAGTAGTACGCGGCCCTGGACCACAGATACGCAGTATTTT
CASSTRPWTTDTQYF
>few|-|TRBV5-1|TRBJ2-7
TGCGCCAGCAGCTTCGGGGGTTCCACCTACGAGCAGTACTTC
CASSFGGSTYEQYF
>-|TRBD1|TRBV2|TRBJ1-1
TGTGCCAGCATCGCCGGGACAGCCGTTCCTGAAGCTTTCTTT
CASIAGTAVPEAFF
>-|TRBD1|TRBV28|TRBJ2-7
TGTGCCAGCAGTGTACCGGACAGGAGCTCCTACGAGCAGTACTTC
CASSVPDRSSYEQYF
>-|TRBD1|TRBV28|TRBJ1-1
TGTGCCAGCAGATGGGCGAACTTGGGGACAGCAGAAGCTTTCTTT
CASRWANLGTAEAFF
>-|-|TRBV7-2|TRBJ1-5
TGTGCCAGCAGCTTGCACAATGTTGGTAATCAGCCCCAGCATTTT
CASSLHNVGNQPQHF
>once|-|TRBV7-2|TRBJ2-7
TGTGCCAGCAGCTTGACCGGGACTCCACCAAGATACGAGCAGTACTTC
CASSLTGTPPRYEQYF
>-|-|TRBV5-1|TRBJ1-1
TGCGCCAGCAGCTTGGGACAGCCCAACACTGAAGCTTTCTTT
CASSLGQPNTEAFF
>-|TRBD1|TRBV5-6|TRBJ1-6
TGTGCCAGCAGCAAGGGACAGCCAGTTTCACCCCTCCACTTT
CASSKGQPVSPLHF
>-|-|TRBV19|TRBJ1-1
TGTGCCAGTAGTTCCCCTACTCTAGGAGCAACTGAAGCTTTCTTT
CASSSPTLGATEAFF
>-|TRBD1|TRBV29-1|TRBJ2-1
TGCAGCGTTGGTAACAGGGGGGACAATGAGCAGTTCTTC
CSVGNRGDNEQFF
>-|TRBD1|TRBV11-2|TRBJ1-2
TGTGCCAGCAGCCGGGACAGGGAAGGTGGCTACACCTTC
CASSRDREGGYTF
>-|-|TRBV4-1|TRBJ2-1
TGCGCCAGCAGCCACAGGGGGGACCCGGGTATTGGGAATGAGCAGTTCTTC
CASSHRGDPGIGNEQFF
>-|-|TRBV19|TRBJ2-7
TGTGCCAGTAGTCCGAGCGGCACTCGTTACGAGCAGTACTTC
CASSPSGTRYEQYF
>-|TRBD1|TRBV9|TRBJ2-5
TGTGCCAGCAGCGTAGAACAGGGGGCGATCCGGGAGACCCAGTACTTC
CASSVEQGAIRETQYF
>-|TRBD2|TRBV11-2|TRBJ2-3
TGTGCCAGCAGCTTAGCGGGCTTAGCGGGAGTAAGGACAGATACGCAGTATTTT
CASSLAGLAGVRTDTQYF
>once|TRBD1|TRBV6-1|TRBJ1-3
TGTGCCAGCAGTGAGGACAGGGCTTACTCTGGAAACACCATATATTTT
CASSEDRAYSGNTIYF
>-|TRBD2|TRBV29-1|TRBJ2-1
TGCAGCGCAAACGGACTAGCGGGGTACAATGAGCAGTTCTTC
CSANGLAGYNEQFF
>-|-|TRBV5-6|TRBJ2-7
TGTGCCAGCAGCCCCCTTCCGCGGGGACCCTACGAGCAGTACTTC
CASSPLPRGPYEQYF
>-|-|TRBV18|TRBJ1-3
TGTGCCAGCTCACCCGGTCCCAGGTCCTCTGGAAACACCATATATTTT
CASSPGPRSSGNTIYF
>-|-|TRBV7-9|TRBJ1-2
TGTGCCAGCAGCTTTCCTGGGGGGGTATATGGCTACACCTTC
CASSFPGGVYGYTF
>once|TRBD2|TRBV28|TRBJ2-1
TGTGCCAGCAGGCCCGCCGGGACTAGCGGATACAATGAGCAGTTCTTC
CASRPAGTSGYNEQFF
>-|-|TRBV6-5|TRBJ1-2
TGTGCCAGCTCCCTAGGGAGGACCAGGGGTGGCTACACCTTC
CASSLGRTRGGYTF
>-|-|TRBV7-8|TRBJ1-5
TGTGCCAGCAGCCCCTCGGGCAATCAGCCCCAGCATTTT
CASSPSGNQPQHF
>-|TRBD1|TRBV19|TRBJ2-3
TGTGCCAGTAGTTCATATACAGGGGTCGATACGCAGTATTTT
CASSSYTGVDTQYF
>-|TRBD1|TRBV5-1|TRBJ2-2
TGCGCCAGCAGTACGGACAGGGTTAACACCGGGGAGCTGTTTTTT
CASSTDRVNTGELFF
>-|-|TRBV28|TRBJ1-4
TGTGCCAGCAGCCCCCCCCGGACAGTGAATGAAAAACTGTTTTTT
CASSPPRTVNEKLFF
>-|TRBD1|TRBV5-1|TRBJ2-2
TGCGCCAGCAGCCCGGGACAGGGGTCCCTCGGAACCGGGGAGCTGTTTTTT
CASSPGQGSLGTGELFF
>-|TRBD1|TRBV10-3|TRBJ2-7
TGTGCCATCAGTGAAGCCGGGACAGACTACGAGCAGTACTTC
CAISEAGTDYEQYF
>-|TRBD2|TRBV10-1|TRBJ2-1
TGCGCCAGTTCAGCTAGCGGGATGGGTGAGCAGTTCTTC
CASSASGMGEQFF
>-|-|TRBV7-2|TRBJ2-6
TGTGCCAGCAGCTTAGCGGTAGGGTCTGGGGCCAACGTCCTGACTTTC
CASSLAVGSGANVLTF
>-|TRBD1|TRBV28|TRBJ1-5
TGTGCCAGCAGTTCCTTTGGACAGGCGCCTAGCAATCAGCCCCAGCATTTT
CASSSFGQAPSNQPQHF